These 14 T cell receptor beta chains were all obtained from the same sample, sequenced in a study of early T cells in non-severe SARS-CoV-2 infection (dated by TCRdb to about 2021). The library was prepared using 5' RACE. This sample was sequenced with a NextSeq 500. In-frame beta chains were kept once TCRdb had trimmed the public reads at Q25 with fastp and called clones with MiXCR. Duplicate CDR3 protein sequences are folded into a single record with the most common DNA and genes. The sample table lists approximately 100,000 distinct CDR3 sequences, about 15% of them with a count of one. Jointly, the top ten make up under 6.5% of the sample. Material for sequencing was whole blood. These receptors all stem from an adult who was a healthcare worker with PCR-confirmed SARS-CoV-2 infection or an uninfected control (not recorded which).

The genes are TRBV18 and TRBJ2-1, with TRBD2 as a possible D gene (6 bases). V dropped 6 bases and J dropped 6 bases, with 15 bases sitting between them. This CDR3 has 14 residues. From germline, CDR1 is KGHSH and CDR2 LQKENI. The CDR3 DNA follows: TGTGCCAGCTCCCGTACAGCGGAGGGCAATGAGCAGTTCTTC. Protein: CASSRTAEGNEQFF.

In this sample, this clonotype turned up many times. The V call is TRBV27, the J call TRBJ1-5; a possible D gene is TRBD1 (6 bases). This CDR3 has 16 amino acids. Trimming shortened V by 3 bases and J by 1 base, and 13 bases separated the two germline ends. The germline V gene encodes CDR1 MNHEY and CDR2 SMNVEV (reference sequence). Written as DNA, the CDR3 is TGTGCCAGCAGTTTCTCGGGGGCGGAAAGCAATCAGCCCCAGCATTTT. Its translation is CASSFSGAESNQPQHF.

This clonotype was observed at least ten times. The V and J genes are TRBV27 and TRBJ2-2, with TRBD1 identical over 7 bases. The CDR3 consists of 17 residues. The germline gives CDR1 MNHEY, CDR2 SMNVEV (reference sequence). Trimming took 5 bases from V and 4 from J; bases not matched to a gene: 13. In nucleotides, the CDR3 is TGTGCCAGCAGTCCTCGAGTAGGGACAGCTCCCACCGGGGAGCTGTTTTTT. Translation: CASSPRVGTAPTGELFF.

In this sample, this clonotype turned up a few times. The gene calls are TRBV6-6 and TRBJ1-5; D call uncertain. This CDR3 spans 16 amino acids. V was trimmed by 0 bases and J by 1 base, leaving 10 bases between them. Germline loops: CDR1 MNHNY, CDR2 SVGAGI (reference sequence). This CDR3 reads CASSYSPPESNQPQHF. The CDR3 nucleotides read TGTGCCAGCAGTTACTCGCCCCCCGAGAGCAATCAGCCCCAGCATTTT.

Details on this clonotype: Sequence at one end of the junction differs from germline and may be a read error. The rearrangement uses TRBV7-6 and TRBJ2-1; D not certain. Germline-derived CDR1 and CDR2 are SGHVS and FNYEAQ. CDR3 length: 13 amino acids. CDR3 region: CAGSLDPQNPQFF. The CDR3 DNA reads TGTGCCGGCAGCTTAGACCCACAGAATCCGCAGTTCTTC.

There are a few counts of this clonotype. This chain links TRBV20-1 with TRBJ2-5; TRBD2 is a possible D gene (6 bases). The CDR3 contains 12 residues. Germline V gene lookup returns CDR1 DFQATT and CDR2 SNEGSKA (reference sequence). V was clipped by 6 bases and J by 0 bases, with 8 bases between them. The DNA for the CDR3 is TGCAGTGCAACTAGCTACCAAGAGACCCAGTACTTC. It translates to CSATSYQETQYF.

Only a few counts were recorded for this clonotype. The chain joins TRBV7-6 to TRBJ1-1, with D possibly TRBD1 on 5 matching bases. CDR1 is SGHVS and CDR2 is FNYEAQ in the germline V gene. CDR3 size: 14 residues. Trimming stripped 1 base from V and 3 bases from J, with 9 bases between. CDR3 nucleotides: TGTGCCAGCAGCTTAGGTGGAGGGGACACTGAAGCTTTCTTT. This gives the protein CASSLGGGDTEAFF.

The rearrangement uses TRBV11-1 and TRBJ2-1, with D unclear. Trimming removed 10 bases from V and 9 bases from J, with 13 bases in between. CDR1 and CDR2 (germline): SGHAT, FQDESV (reference sequence). CDR3 size: 11 residues. The CDR3 DNA is TGTGCCACCACCCCGGGCGGTGAGCAGTTCTTC. Translated: CATTPGGEQFF.

This clonotype occurred a few times. The chain carries TRBV20-1 and TRBJ1-2; possible D gene TRBD1, 5 bases. The CDR3 contains 12 residues. Germline V CDR1 and CDR2: DFQATT, SNEGSKA (reference sequence). V shed 2 bases and J shed 6 bases, with 10 bases lying between them. The CDR3 loop is CSARLMGDGYTF. The CDR3 nucleotides read TGCAGTGCTAGACTCATGGGGGATGGCTACACCTTC.

There are a few counts of this clonotype. This rearrangement joins TRBV28 to TRBJ1-2; possibly TRBD1 for D (6 bases). V was cut by 5 bases and J by 0 bases, with 13 bases left in between. The germline gives CDR1 MDHEN, CDR2 SYDVKM. The CDR3 is 15 residues long. The CDR3 sequence is CASSPQGSSNYGYTF. The CDR3 DNA reads as TGTGCCAGCAGTCCACAGGGAAGTTCTAACTATGGCTACACCTTC.

In its sample, this clonotype was seen a few times. The gene calls are TRBV6-5 and TRBJ1-1, with no clear D. V shed 3 bases and J shed 3 bases, with 11 bases lying between them. This CDR3 region has 14 residues. Germline V gene sequence: CDR1 MNHEY, CDR2 SVGAGI. DNA of the CDR3: TGTGCCAGCAGTTATTTTGGACGGGACACTGAAGCTTTCTTT. It translates to CASSYFGRDTEAFF.

The chain uses TRBV6-2 or TRBV6-3 and TRBJ1-1; maybe TRBD1 (6 bases). Germline V gives CDR1 MNHEY, CDR2 SVGEGT. Trimming removed 2 bases from V and 10 bases from J, with 11 bases in between. The CDR3 totals 12 residues. For the CDR3, the DNA is TGTGCCAGCAGTTACCCCGGAGGGGGAGCTTTCTTT. It translates to CASSYPGGGAFF.

This clonotype was detected only once. The rearrangement links TRBV28 to TRBJ2-7; D may be TRBD1 (6 bases). The ends were cut back, 7 bases at V and 2 bases at J, with 12 bases in the middle. This CDR3 contains 13 residues. The germline CDR1 and CDR2 sequences are MDHEN and SYDVKM. This CDR3 reads CASIPQGTYEQYF. CDR3 DNA sequence: TGTGCCAGCATTCCCCAGGGGACCTACGAGCAGTACTTC.

This clonotype occurred many times. The chain has TRBV11-2 and TRBJ2-1; D may match TRBD1 or TRBD2 (5 bases each). Germline V gene sequence: CDR1 SGHAT, CDR2 FQNNGV. The length of the CDR3 is 15 residues. V lost 5 bases and J lost 6, with 17 bases in between. CDR3 coding DNA: TGTGCCAGCAGCGACGGGGCGGTGATGATCAATGAGCAGTTCTTC. Residues: CASSDGAVMINEQFF.